The 14 T cell receptor beta chains below come from one sample, sequenced in a study of T cell responses to AZD1222 COVID-19 vaccine. Sequenced by immunoSEQ multiplex PCR; TCRdb stores in-frame clones only, minus some. This repertoire shows more than 100,000 clones, around 92% found once; its top ten account for about 8%. The material sequenced was peripheral blood, taken 28 days after the second AZD1222 dose. The receptors were gathered from an adult who received the AZD1222 COVID-19 vaccine.

This chain connects TRBV18 to TRBJ2-1; the D is unclear. Germline CDR1 and CDR2: KGHSH and LQKENI. This CDR3 is 13 amino acids long. V gave up 0 bases and J gave up 7 bases, with 7 bases separating them. CDR3 amino acids: CASSPPEKNEQFF. CDR3 DNA: TGTGCCAGCTCACCACCGGAAAAGAATGAGCAGTTCTTC.

The chain is built from TRBV27 and TRBJ1-6; 7 bases are shared with TRBD1. CDR1 is MNHEY, CDR2 SMNVEV, per germline (reference sequence). The CDR3 is made up of 13 amino acids. The ends lost 9 bases at V and 7 bases at J; junction bases unmatched: 6. The CDR3 DNA follows: TGTGCCAGGGGGGGACAGCAGAATTCACCCCTCCACTTT. It is translated as CARGGQQNSPLHF.

A word on this clone: At one end the junction does not follow the germline gene, possibly because of a read error. The chain couples TRBV7-7 to TRBJ2-5; possibly TRBD1 or TRBD2 for D (5 bases each). Germline V gene sequence: CDR1 SSHAT, CDR2 FNYEAQ (reference sequence). The CDR3 has 15 amino acids. The DNA of the CDR3 is TGTGCTAGCAGCTTAGTTCTAGGGACCCAAGAGACCCAGTACTTC. This gives the protein CASSLVLGTQETQYF.

This clone showed up just a few times. The rearrangement uses TRBV19 and TRBJ1-2, with TRBD1 identical over 7 bases. V trimming: 5 bases; J trimming: 4 bases; junction bases outside the gene matches: 10. CDR3 length: 15 amino acids. The germline gives CDR1 LNHDA, CDR2 SQIVND (reference sequence). CDR3 loop: CASSVPQGNRYGYTF. The CDR3 bases are TGTGCCAGTAGTGTACCACAGGGGAACCGCTATGGCTACACCTTC.

CDR3 amino acids: CASSQSSQAGYTF. DNA for the CDR3: TGCGCCAGCAGTCAATCGAGCCAGGCAGGCTACACCTTC. The chain joins TRBV23-1 to TRBJ1-2; the D is unclear. TRBV23-1 is noted as an ORF with a role that remains uncertain. The CDR3 runs to 13 residues. V was cut by 0 bases and J by 8 bases, with 10 bases left in between.

This sequence joins TRBV3-1 (or the pseudogene TRBV3-2) and TRBJ2-2; a weak D match, TRBD1 (6 bases). Trimming removed 0 bases from V and 5 bases from J, with 10 bases in between. Germline assignment: CDR1 LGHDT and CDR2 YNNKEL (reference sequence). The CDR3 length is 15 residues. The CDR3 loop reads CASSQEGAGTGELFF. The DNA of the CDR3 is TGTGCCAGCAGCCAAGAGGGGGCAGGGACCGGGGAGCTGTTTTTT.

This chain uses TRBV7-8 with TRBJ2-7; D remains unclear. V lost 5 bases to trimming and J lost 2 bases, with 7 bases between them. Per the germline V gene, CDR1 is SGHVS and CDR2 is FQNEAQ. The CDR3 contains 12 residues. The CDR3 sequence is CASSPPAYEQYF. Here the CDR3 DNA reads TGTGCCAGCAGCCCTCCAGCCTACGAGCAGTACTTC.

V usage is TRBV5-4 and J usage is TRBJ2-3; D not certain. The CDR3 has 14 amino acids. Looked up from germline, CDR1 is SGHNT and CDR2 is YYREEE (reference sequence). V was trimmed by 2 bases and J by 3 bases, leaving 10 bases between them. CDR3 DNA sequence: TGTGCCAGCAGCTTAGATTCAGGAACAGATACGCAGTATTTT. Translating gives CASSLDSGTDTQYF.

This chain connects TRBV7-9 to TRBJ2-1; 12 nucleotides agree with TRBD2. Losses at the gene ends were 4 bases for V and 10 bases for J; bases not matched to a gene: 5. Germline loops: CDR1 SEHNR, CDR2 FQNEAQ (reference sequence). The CDR3 covers 14 residues. The CDR3 DNA reads TGTGCCAGCAGCTACCTAGCGGGAGGGCGGGAGCAGTTCTTC. It encodes CASSYLAGGREQFF.

V is TRBV3-1 (or the pseudogene TRBV3-2) and J is TRBJ1-6, with D uncertain. In germline, CDR1 is LGHDT, CDR2 YNNKEL (reference sequence). The germline V and J ends were trimmed by 0 bases and 3 bases, with 9 bases remaining between them. The CDR3 length is 16 residues. This CDR3 is CASSQDGSRYNSPLHF. The CDR3 nucleotides read TGTGCCAGCAGCCAAGACGGTAGCCGCTATAATTCACCCCTCCACTTT.

The chain's CDR3 is CASSIDALGVTEAFF. CDR3 coding DNA: TGTGCCAGTAGTATAGATGCCTTGGGCGTTACTGAAGCTTTCTTT. V gene TRBV19 combines with J gene TRBJ1-1; D is undetermined. V lost 0 bases and J 5 bases, leaving 13 bases between the germline ends. Germline values: CDR1 LNHDA, CDR2 SQIVND (reference sequence). The length of the CDR3 is 15 residues.

This rearrangement joins TRBV5-5 to TRBJ2-7, with TRBD1 matching over 8 bases. V shed 6 bases, J shed 3 bases, and the junction held 11 bases outside the gene matches. In germline, CDR1 is SGHKS, CDR2 YYEKEE (reference sequence). The CDR3 consists of 15 residues. CDR3 amino acids: CASTSTGTGDYEQYF. The CDR3, as DNA: TGTGCCAGCACCTCGACCGGGACAGGAGACTACGAGCAGTACTTC.

J is TRBJ1-3 and V is TRBV7-2, with D perhaps matching TRBD1 (6 bases). CDR1 SGHTA and CDR2 FQGNSA come from the germline V gene. The germline V and J ends were trimmed by 2 bases and 1 base, with 12 bases remaining between them. This CDR3 has 16 residues. CDR3 in amino acids: CASSLMGAGSGNTIYF. The DNA for the CDR3 is TGTGCCAGCAGCTTAATGGGGGCGGGTTCTGGAAACACCATATATTTT. Full variable domain (outside the CDR3, taken from reference TRBV7-2 and TRBJ1-3): GAGVSQSPSNKVTEKGKDVELRCDPISGHTALYWYRQSLGQGLEFLIYFQGNSAPDKSGLPSDRFSAERTGGSVSTLTIQRTQQEDSAVYLCASSLMGAGSGNTIYFGEGSWLTVV.

J is TRBJ2-2 and V is TRBV11-3; TRBD1 aligns across 8 bases. This CDR3 spans 15 amino acids. The V gene's germline CDR1 is SGHNT and CDR2 YENEEA. After removal of 5 bases from V and 6 bases from J, the junction contained 8 bases not matched to a gene. The CDR3 loop is CASSPGQGEAGELFF. CDR3 sequence (DNA): TGTGCCAGCAGCCCCGGACAGGGCGAGGCCGGGGAGCTGTTTTTT.